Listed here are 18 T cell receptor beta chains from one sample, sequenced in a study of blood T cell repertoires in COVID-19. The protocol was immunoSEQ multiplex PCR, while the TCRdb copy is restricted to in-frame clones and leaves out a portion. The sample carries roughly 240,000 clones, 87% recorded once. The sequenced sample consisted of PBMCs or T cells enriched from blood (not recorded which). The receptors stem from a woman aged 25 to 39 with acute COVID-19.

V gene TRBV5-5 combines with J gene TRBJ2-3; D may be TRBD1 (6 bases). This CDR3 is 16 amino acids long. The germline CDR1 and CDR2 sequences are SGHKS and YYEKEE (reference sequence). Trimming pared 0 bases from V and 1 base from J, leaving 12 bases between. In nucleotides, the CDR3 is TGTGCCAGCAGCTTGGTATCAGGGGTCGGCACAGATACGCAGTATTTT. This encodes CASSLVSGVGTDTQYF.

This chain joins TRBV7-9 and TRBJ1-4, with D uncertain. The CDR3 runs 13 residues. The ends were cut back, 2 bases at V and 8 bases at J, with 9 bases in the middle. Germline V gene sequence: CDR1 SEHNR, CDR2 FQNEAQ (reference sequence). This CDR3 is CASSLPPSEKLFF. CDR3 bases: TGTGCCAGCAGCTTACCCCCCTCCGAAAAACTGTTTTTT.

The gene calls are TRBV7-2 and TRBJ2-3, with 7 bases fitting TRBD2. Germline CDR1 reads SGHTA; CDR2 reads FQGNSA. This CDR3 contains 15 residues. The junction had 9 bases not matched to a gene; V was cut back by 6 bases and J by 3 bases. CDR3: CASSPWGGDTDTQYF. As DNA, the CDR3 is TGTGCCAGCAGTCCCTGGGGAGGGGATACAGATACGCAGTATTTT.

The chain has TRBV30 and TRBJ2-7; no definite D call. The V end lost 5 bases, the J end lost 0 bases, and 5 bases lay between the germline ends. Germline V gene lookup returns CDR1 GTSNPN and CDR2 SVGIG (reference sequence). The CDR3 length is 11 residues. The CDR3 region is CAWSSSYEQYF. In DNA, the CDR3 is TGTGCCTGGTCTAGCTCCTACGAGCAGTACTTC.

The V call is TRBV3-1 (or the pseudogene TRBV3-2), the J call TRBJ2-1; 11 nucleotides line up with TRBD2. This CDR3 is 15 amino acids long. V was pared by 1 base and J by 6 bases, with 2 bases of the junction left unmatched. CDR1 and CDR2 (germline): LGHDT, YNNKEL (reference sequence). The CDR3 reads CASSQGLAGSNEQFF. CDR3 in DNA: TGTGCCAGCAGCCAAGGACTAGCGGGGAGCAATGAGCAGTTCTTC.

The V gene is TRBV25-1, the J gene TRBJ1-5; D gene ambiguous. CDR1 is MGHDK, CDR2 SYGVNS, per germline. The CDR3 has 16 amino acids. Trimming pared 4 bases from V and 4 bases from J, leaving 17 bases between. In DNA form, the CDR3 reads TGTGCCAGCAGTGCGGGTGACGGGATTCGGAATCAGCCCCAGCATTTT. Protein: CASSAGDGIRNQPQHF.

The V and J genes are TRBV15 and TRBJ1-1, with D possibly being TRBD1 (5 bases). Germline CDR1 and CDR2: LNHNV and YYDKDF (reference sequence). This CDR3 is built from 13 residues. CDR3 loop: CATRGSPRTEAFF. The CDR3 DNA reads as TGTGCAACCCGGGGGTCCCCCCGCACTGAAGCTTTCTTT.

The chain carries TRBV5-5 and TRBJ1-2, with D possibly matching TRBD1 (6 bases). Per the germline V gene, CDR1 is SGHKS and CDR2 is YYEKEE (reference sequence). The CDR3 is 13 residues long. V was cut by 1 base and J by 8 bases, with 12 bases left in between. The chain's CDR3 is CASSLSPGDGYTF. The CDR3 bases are TGTGCCAGCAGCTTGAGCCCAGGGGACGGCTACACCTTC.

In DNA form, the CDR3 reads TGTGCCAGCAGTTTATCCGAGGGATATGGCTACACCTTC. It codes for CASSLSEGYGYTF. V usage is TRBV12-3 or TRBV12-4 and J usage is TRBJ1-2; D is unclear. Between the trimmed V and J ends, which lost 2 bases and 5 bases, there was a span of 9 bases. This CDR3 is built from 13 residues.

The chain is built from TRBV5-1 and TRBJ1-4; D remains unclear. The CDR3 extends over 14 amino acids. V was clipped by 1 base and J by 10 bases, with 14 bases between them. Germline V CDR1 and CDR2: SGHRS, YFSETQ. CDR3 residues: CASSLSDSDGKLFF. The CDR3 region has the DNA TGCGCCAGCAGCTTGTCCGACTCCGACGGAAAACTGTTTTTT. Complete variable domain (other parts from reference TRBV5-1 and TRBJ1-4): KAGVTQTPRYLIKTRGQQVTLSCSPISGHRSVSWYQQTPGQGLQFLFEYFSETQRNKGNFPGRFSGRQFSNSRSEMNVSTLELGDSALYLCASSLSDSDGKLFFGSGTQLSVL.

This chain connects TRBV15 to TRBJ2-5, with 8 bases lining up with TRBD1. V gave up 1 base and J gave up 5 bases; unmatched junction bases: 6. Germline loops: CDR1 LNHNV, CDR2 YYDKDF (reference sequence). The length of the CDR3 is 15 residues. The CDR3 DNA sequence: TGTGCCACCAGCAGAGGGTCAGGGGGCGTGGAGACCCAGTACTTC. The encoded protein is CATSRGSGGVETQYF.

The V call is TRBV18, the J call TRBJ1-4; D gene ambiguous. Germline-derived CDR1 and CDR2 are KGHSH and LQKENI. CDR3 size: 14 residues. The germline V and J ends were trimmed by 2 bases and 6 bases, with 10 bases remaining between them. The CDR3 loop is CASSPTAQDEKLFF. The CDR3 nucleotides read TGTGCCAGCTCACCAACAGCCCAAGATGAAAAACTGTTTTTT.

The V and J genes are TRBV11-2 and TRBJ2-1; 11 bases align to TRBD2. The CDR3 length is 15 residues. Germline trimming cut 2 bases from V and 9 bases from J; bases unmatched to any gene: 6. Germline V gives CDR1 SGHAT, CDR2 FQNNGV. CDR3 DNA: TGTGCCAGCAGCTTAATTAGCGGGGGGGCTGCTGAGCAGTTCTTC. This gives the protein CASSLISGGAAEQFF.

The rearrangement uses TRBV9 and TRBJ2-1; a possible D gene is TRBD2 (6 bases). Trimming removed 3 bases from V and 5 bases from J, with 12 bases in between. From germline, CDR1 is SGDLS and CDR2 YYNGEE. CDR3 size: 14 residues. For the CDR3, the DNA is TGTGCCAGCAGCGGAGGAGGGTGGGACAATGAGCAGTTCTTC. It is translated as CASSGGGWDNEQFF.

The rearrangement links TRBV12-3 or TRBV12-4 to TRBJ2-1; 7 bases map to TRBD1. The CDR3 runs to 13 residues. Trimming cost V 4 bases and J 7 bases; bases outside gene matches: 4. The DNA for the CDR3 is TGTGCCAGCAGTTCGAACAGGGGTAATGAGCAGTTCTTC. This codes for CASSSNRGNEQFF.

The CDR3 DNA reads TGTGCCAGTAGTTACGGGACAGGAGACAATGAGCAGTTCTTC. Protein product: CASSYGTGDNEQFF. V usage is TRBV19 and J usage is TRBJ2-1, with 8 nucleotides matching TRBD1. Unmatched junction bases numbered 5, after V lost 5 bases and J lost 5 bases. The CDR3 has 14 amino acids. Germline assignment: CDR1 LNHDA and CDR2 SQIVND (reference sequence).

The DNA for the CDR3 is TGTGCCAGCAGCGAACAGCGGGGGGGGATCACAGATACGCAGTATTTT. Translated, it gives CASSEQRGGITDTQYF. V usage is TRBV9 and J usage is TRBJ2-3, with 10 bases fitting TRBD2. This CDR3 has 16 residues. The germline V gene has CDR1 SGDLS and CDR2 YYNGEE. V lost 3 bases to trimming and J lost 2 bases; unmatched junction nucleotides: 6.

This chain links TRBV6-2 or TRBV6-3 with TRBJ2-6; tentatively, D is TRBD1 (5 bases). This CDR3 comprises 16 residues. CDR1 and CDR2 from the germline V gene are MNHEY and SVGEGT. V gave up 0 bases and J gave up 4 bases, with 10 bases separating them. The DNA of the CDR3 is TGTGCCAGCAGTTACTCTACAGGCTCCGGGGCCAACGTCCTGACTTTC. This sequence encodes CASSYSTGSGANVLTF.